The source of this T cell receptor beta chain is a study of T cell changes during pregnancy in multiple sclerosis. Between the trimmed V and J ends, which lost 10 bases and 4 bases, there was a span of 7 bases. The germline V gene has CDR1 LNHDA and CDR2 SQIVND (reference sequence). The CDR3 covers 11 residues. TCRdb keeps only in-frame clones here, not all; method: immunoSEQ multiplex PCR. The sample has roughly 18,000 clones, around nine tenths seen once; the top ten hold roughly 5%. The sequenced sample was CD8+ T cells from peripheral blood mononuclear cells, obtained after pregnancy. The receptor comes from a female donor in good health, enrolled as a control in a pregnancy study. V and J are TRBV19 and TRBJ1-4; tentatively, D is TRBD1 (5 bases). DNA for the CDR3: TGTGCCACGACAGTTAATGAAAAACTGTTTTTT. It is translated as CATTVNEKLFF.